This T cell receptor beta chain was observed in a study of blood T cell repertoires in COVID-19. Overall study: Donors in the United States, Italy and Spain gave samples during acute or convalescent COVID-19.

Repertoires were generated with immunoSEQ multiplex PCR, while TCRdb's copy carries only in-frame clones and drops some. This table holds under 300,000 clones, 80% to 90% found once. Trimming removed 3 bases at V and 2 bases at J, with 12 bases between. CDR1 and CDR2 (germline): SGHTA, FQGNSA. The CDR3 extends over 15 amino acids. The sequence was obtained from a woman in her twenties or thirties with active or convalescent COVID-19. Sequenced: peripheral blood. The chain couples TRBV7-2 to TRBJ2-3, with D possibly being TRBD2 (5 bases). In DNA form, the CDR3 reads TGTGCCAGCAGCTTCGTAGCGCCCACCACAGATACGCAGTATTTT. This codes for CASSFVAPTTDTQYF.